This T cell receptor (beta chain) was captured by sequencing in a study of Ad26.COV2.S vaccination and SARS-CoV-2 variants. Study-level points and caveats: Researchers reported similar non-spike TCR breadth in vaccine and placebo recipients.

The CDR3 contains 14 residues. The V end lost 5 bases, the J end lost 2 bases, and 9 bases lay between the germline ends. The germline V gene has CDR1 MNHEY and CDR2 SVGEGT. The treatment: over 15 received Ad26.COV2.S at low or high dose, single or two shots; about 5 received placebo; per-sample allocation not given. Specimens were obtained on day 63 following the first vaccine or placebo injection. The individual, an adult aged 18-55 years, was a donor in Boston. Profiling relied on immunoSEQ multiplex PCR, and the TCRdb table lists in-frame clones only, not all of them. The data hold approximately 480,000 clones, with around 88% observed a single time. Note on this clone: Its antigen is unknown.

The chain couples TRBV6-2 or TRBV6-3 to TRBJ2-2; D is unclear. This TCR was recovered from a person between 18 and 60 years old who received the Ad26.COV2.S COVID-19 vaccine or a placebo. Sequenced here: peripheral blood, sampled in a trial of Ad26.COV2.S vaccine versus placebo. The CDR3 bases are TGTGCCAGCAGTACGGCCAGTAACACCGGGGAGCTGTTTTTT. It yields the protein CASSTASNTGELFF.